Each of the 21 T cell receptor beta chains below was sequenced from the same sample in a study of blood T cell repertoires in COVID-19. TCRdb's copy holds only in-frame clones and misses some; the assay was immunoSEQ multiplex PCR. The sample has around 290,000 clones; 88% are singletons. Sequenced input: PBMCs or T cells enriched from blood (not recorded which). The receptors here all came from a woman aged 55-75 years in a cohort exposed to, infected with or recovered from COVID-19 (not recorded which).

The rearrangement links TRBV3-1 (or the pseudogene TRBV3-2) to TRBJ2-3, with D perhaps TRBD2 (5 bases). CDR1 and CDR2 (germline): LGHDT, YNNKEL (reference sequence). The CDR3 is 17 residues long. With 0 bases removed from V and 1 base from J, the gap between germline ends came to 14 bases. The CDR3 here is CASSQEGGAGRTDTQYF. The CDR3 nucleotides are TGTGCCAGCAGCCAAGAAGGAGGTGCCGGACGCACAGATACGCAGTATTTT.

The J gene is TRBJ1-6, the V gene TRBV23-1, with 8 bases fitting TRBD1. Being an ORF, TRBV23-1 has a function that is uncertain. This CDR3 is built from 14 residues. With 6 bases clipped from V and 8 bases from J, the junction kept 6 bases outside the gene matches. The CDR3 loop is CASRQTGVDSPLHF. CDR3 DNA: TGCGCCAGCAGACAGACAGGGGTCGATTCACCCCTCCACTTT.

This rearrangement joins TRBV3-1 (or the pseudogene TRBV3-2) to TRBJ2-5; no clear D. The CDR3 is 15 amino acids. The germline CDR1 and CDR2 sequences are LGHDT and YNNKEL (reference sequence). Trimming took 4 bases from V and 5 from J, leaving 17 bases between them. As DNA, the CDR3 is TGTGCCAGCAGCCCGGCGGCCCTGGGTCGGGAGACCCAGTACTTC. The encoded protein is CASSPAALGRETQYF.

The rearrangement joins TRBV7-3 to TRBJ2-1, with TRBD2 matching 10 bases. The germline gives CDR1 SGHTA, CDR2 FQGTGA. J was trimmed by 10 bases and V by 2 bases; bases with no gene match: 2. The CDR3 has 13 amino acids. The CDR3 region has the DNA TGTGCCAGCAGCTTAGGACTAGCGGAGGAGCAGTTCTTC. Translating gives CASSLGLAEEQFF.

This chain connects TRBV10-2 to TRBJ2-2; TRBD1 might be the D (5 bases). V lost 7 bases to trimming and J lost 6 bases, with 9 bases between them. Germline CDR1 and CDR2: WSHSY and SAAADI. The CDR3 consists of 12 residues. In nucleotides, the CDR3 is TGCGCCAGCAAAGGGGAAGCCGGGGAGCTGTTTTTT. Protein product: CASKGEAGELFF.

The chain couples TRBV9 to TRBJ2-6, with D tentatively TRBD2 (5 bases). Germline V gene data show CDR1 as SGDLS and CDR2 as YYNGEE. Trimming cost V 4 bases and J 4 bases, with 15 bases left between them. CDR3 length: 16 residues. For the CDR3, the DNA is TGTGCCAGCAGCACAGAGGGCTTCAGGGGGGCCAACGTCCTGACTTTC. It encodes CASSTEGFRGANVLTF.

The gene calls are TRBV5-1 and TRBJ1-2; 7 bases match TRBD1. The CDR3 consists of 14 residues. Trimming cost V 3 bases and J 2 bases; bases outside gene matches: 4. The V gene's germline CDR1 is SGHRS and CDR2 YFSETQ. The CDR3: CASSSKQGNYGYTF. The CDR3 coding sequence is TGCGCCAGCAGCTCTAAACAGGGGAACTATGGCTACACCTTC.

The V call is TRBV27, the J call TRBJ2-7, with D possibly TRBD1 on 6 matching bases. CDR1 MNHEY and CDR2 SMNVEV come from the germline V gene (reference sequence). The germline V and J ends were trimmed by 4 bases and 7 bases, with 11 bases remaining between them. This CDR3 has 12 amino acids. In DNA, the CDR3 is TGTGCCAGCAGTTCCATAACAGGGGAGCAGTACTTC. This encodes CASSSITGEQYF.

Worth noting for this clone: The junction and the germline gene differ at one end; a read error may be behind it. Distinct nucleotide sequences in the sample also encode this CDR3. The chain uses TRBV5-1 and TRBJ2-7; D might be TRBD1 (5 bases). CDR3 size: 12 residues. Germline loops: CDR1 SGHRS, CDR2 YFSETQ. As DNA, the CDR3 is TGCGCCAGTAGCTTGCAGGGTTACGAGCAGTACTTC. It translates to CASSLQGYEQYF.

The gene calls are TRBV18 and TRBJ2-1; no clear D. This CDR3 contains 14 residues. V was cut by 3 bases and J by 7 bases, with 13 bases left in between. CDR1 and CDR2 (germline): KGHSH, LQKENI. CDR3 nucleotide sequence: TGTGCCAGCTCACCCTCCCTAGGCGGAAATGAGCAGTTCTTC. Translation gives CASSPSLGGNEQFF.

V usage is TRBV2 and J usage is TRBJ1-3; no firm D call. CDR3 length: 13 residues. V was trimmed by 7 bases and J by 0 bases, leaving 7 bases between them. Germline lookup yields CDR1 SNHLY and CDR2 FYNNEI. CDR3 loop: CASTLFSGNTIYF. CDR3 DNA: TGTGCCAGCACCTTATTCTCTGGAAACACCATATATTTT.

The V call is TRBV11-2, the J call TRBJ1-4; no clear D. Trimming took 4 bases from V and 1 from J, leaving 13 bases between them. The CDR3 runs 16 residues. The germline gives CDR1 SGHAT, CDR2 FQNNGV. As DNA, the CDR3 is TGTGCCAGCAGCTCTGCCGGGTCCAAAACTAATGAAAAACTGTTTTTT. Translating gives CASSSAGSKTNEKLFF.

CDR3 DNA sequence: TGTGCCAGCAGCTTGGGGAGGGAAGGGGGCTACACCTTC. Its protein is CASSLGREGGYTF. The chain carries TRBV5-4 and TRBJ1-2, with D uncertain. CDR1 is SGHNT and CDR2 is YYREEE in the germline V gene (reference sequence). The CDR3 runs to 13 residues. V was cut by 0 bases and J by 8 bases, with 11 bases left in between. The whole variable domain, filled in from reference TRBV5-4 and TRBJ1-2, reads ETGVTQSPTHLIKTRGQQVTLRCSSQSGHNTVSWYQQALGQGPQFIFQYYREEENGRGNFPPRFSGLQFPNYSSELNVNALELDDSALYLCASSLGREGGYTFGSGTRLTVV.

This chain joins TRBV28 and TRBJ2-1; 12 bases fit TRBD2. V lost 5 bases to trimming and J lost 13 bases; unmatched junction nucleotides: 15. The CDR3 spans 16 residues. Germline V lookup: CDR1 MDHEN, CDR2 SYDVKM. CDR3 in amino acids: CASSPRGASGRVNQFF. CDR3 bases: TGTGCCAGCAGTCCGAGGGGGGCTAGCGGGAGGGTTAATCAGTTCTTC.

The V gene is TRBV27, the J gene TRBJ2-3; 9 positions match TRBD2. CDR3 length: 17 amino acids. Germline-derived CDR1 and CDR2 are MNHEY and SMNVEV (reference sequence). Trimming took 4 bases from V and 2 from J; bases not matched to a gene: 10. This chain's CDR3 is CASSYGTSPLPTDTQYF. In DNA form, the CDR3 reads TGTGCCAGCAGTTACGGGACTAGCCCATTACCCACAGATACGCAGTATTTT.

V is TRBV5-4 and J is TRBJ1-3; D might be TRBD1 (6 bases). V shed 1 base and J shed 3 bases, with 17 bases lying between them. CDR1 SGHNT and CDR2 YYREEE come from the germline V gene (reference sequence). This CDR3 is built from 17 residues. In DNA, the CDR3 is TGTGCCAGCAGCTTGAGACCGACGCCAGGGGATGGAAACACCATATATTTT. Translation: CASSLRPTPGDGNTIYF.

The chain carries TRBV5-6 and TRBJ1-1; D is perhaps TRBD1 (5 bases). V was shortened by 3 bases and J by 0 bases, with 9 bases between the two germline ends. CDR1 is SGHDT, CDR2 YYEEEE, per germline. This CDR3 is built from 14 residues. The DNA for the CDR3 is TGTGCCAGCAGCTCGGGACTGTTGAACACTGAAGCTTTCTTT. Its protein product is CASSSGLLNTEAFF.

This rearrangement joins TRBV10-3 to TRBJ2-2, with D possibly being TRBD1 (6 bases). The CDR3 length is 15 residues. The germline CDR1 and CDR2 sequences are ENHRY and SYGVKD. Trimming removed 0 bases from V and 4 bases from J, with 9 bases in between. CDR3 amino acids: CAISESGAGTGELFF. The CDR3 bases are TGTGCCATCAGTGAGTCGGGGGCGGGCACCGGGGAGCTGTTTTTT.

The V call is TRBV24-1, the J call TRBJ1-2, with a weak D call TRBD1 (5 bases). The V end lost 4 bases, the J end lost 8 bases, and 10 bases lay between the germline ends. CDR1 is KGHDR, CDR2 SFDVKD, per germline. There are 12 residues in the CDR3. DNA of the CDR3: TGTGCCACCAGTGAGGGCCGGGGGGGCTACACCTTC. Translated: CATSEGRGGYTF.

This clone was found a few times. This chain uses TRBV4-3 with TRBJ1-2; D gene uncertain. Trimming removed 0 bases at V and 4 bases at J, with 15 bases between. CDR1 is LGHNA and CDR2 is YSLEER in the germline V gene. CDR3 length: 16 amino acids. CDR3 nucleotides: TGCGCCAGCAGCCAAGAGGTCAACAGCCCGACCTATGGCTACACCTTC. Its translation: CASSQEVNSPTYGYTF.

The chain uses TRBV6-5 and TRBJ2-7; the D is unclear. CDR3 size: 15 residues. Germline V gene data show CDR1 as MNHEY and CDR2 as SVGAGI. The ends were cut back, 6 bases at V and 3 bases at J, with 18 bases in the middle. Written as DNA, the CDR3 is TGTGCCAGCAGCGCCTTTGGAGCTCGGAGCTACGAGCAGTACTTC. This encodes CASSAFGARSYEQYF.